This TCR beta chain originates from a study of Tregs in tolerant kidney transplant recipients (dated by TCRdb to between 2018 and 2021). Describing the broader study: Related donors were used in the transplants with nonmyeloablative bone marrow transplantation, and mixed chimerism was transient in the human trials. Before combined kidney and bone marrow transplantation, this study identified donor-specific regulatory T cells using TCRbeta sequencing and then followed those same cells after transplant. General study outcomes and caveats: Donor-specific Treg expansion was found to exceed global Treg expansion in tolerant patients, suggesting antigen-driven rather than nonspecific expansion. Biological reproducibility was not examined directly, but technical replication error appeared to be minimal. For some patients, the PCR primers changed as time went on, which meant samples from those patients could not be compared with one another at the nucleotide level. Because only a small number of patients were included, the study had limitations, and the results will need to be validated in larger populations as well as under other immunosuppression protocols. Expanding Tregs with activated donor B cells appeared to identify the most biologically relevant and donor-specific TCRbeta repertoire.

A note on this clone: No cognate antigen has been identified for it. No clone much larger than this one lies a single base away; base qualities are absent.

Trimming costs V 3 bases and J 5 bases, and their ends lie 10 bases apart. The CDR3 covers 14 residues, taking in both the cysteine and the phenylalanine. Only the CDR3 region is kept as DNA, spanning 42 bases read in frame from base 1. Taken from the germline V gene, the CDR1 and CDR2 loops are SGHTA and FQGNSA. Genomic DNA was extracted from sorted cells with the QIAGEN DNeasy Blood and Tissue Kit for TCRbeta CDR3 sequencing. High-throughput TCRbeta CDR3 sequencing was carried out commercially through immunoSEQ, with PCR amplification with bias correction and internal controls included. As for the original processing: A unique productive TCRbeta sequence was defined by the CDR3 nucleotide sequence when primers matched, and otherwise by the CDR3 amino acid sequence together with the Vbeta and Jbeta genes. To correct for sorting error, sequences found in more than one sorted population at a frequency ratio of 2:1 or less were discarded, and the remaining shared sequences were assigned to the population with the higher frequency. A sequence was defined as donor-reactive if the sequence was expanded at least 5-fold in CFSE-low cells compared with unstimulated cells and had a frequency of at least 0.01% in CFSE-low cells. Jensen-Shannon divergence, calculated on the top 100 TCRbeta sequences ranked by frequency, was used to quantify repertoire divergence. When a sample had multiple sequencing runs, each run was corrected for sorting error separately and the runs were then pooled. What TCRdb holds here is the immuneACCESS table cut down to in-frame rearrangements. Part of the clones is not present; checked against another copy, under half of the missing clones reflect an unresolved V gene, and the others are unexplained. The D gene and trimming were derived from the DNA, and the V and J assignments and clone size from that table. Across this sample there are fewer than 100,000 clones, with 93% seen only once. The ten largest account for approximately 0.5% of the sample.

In the paper's terms, the time point label means: blood sample drawn before combined kidney and bone marrow transplant. Unstimulated Tregs (CD4+CD25+CD127-), CD4+ non-Tregs (CD4+CD25-), CD4 and CD8 cells were FACS-sorted from thawed PBMCs. Patients were a few combined kidney and bone marrow transplant recipients from the ITN036ST trial, and only these trial subjects had samples available. Healthy control blood was processed by Ficoll density gradient to PBMCs and cryopreserved; patient PBMCs were collected before and after transplant. The rearranged segments are TRBV7-2 and TRBJ2-2; a tentative D match to TRBD1 spans 6 bases. Specimen: CD4+ T cells from blood, collected before the transplant. The TCR was taken from a human donor who received a combined kidney and bone marrow transplant. The CDR3 is CASSFYRATGELFF. In nucleotide form, the sequence is TGTGCCAGCAGCTTCTACAGGGCTACCGGGGAGCTGTTTTTT.